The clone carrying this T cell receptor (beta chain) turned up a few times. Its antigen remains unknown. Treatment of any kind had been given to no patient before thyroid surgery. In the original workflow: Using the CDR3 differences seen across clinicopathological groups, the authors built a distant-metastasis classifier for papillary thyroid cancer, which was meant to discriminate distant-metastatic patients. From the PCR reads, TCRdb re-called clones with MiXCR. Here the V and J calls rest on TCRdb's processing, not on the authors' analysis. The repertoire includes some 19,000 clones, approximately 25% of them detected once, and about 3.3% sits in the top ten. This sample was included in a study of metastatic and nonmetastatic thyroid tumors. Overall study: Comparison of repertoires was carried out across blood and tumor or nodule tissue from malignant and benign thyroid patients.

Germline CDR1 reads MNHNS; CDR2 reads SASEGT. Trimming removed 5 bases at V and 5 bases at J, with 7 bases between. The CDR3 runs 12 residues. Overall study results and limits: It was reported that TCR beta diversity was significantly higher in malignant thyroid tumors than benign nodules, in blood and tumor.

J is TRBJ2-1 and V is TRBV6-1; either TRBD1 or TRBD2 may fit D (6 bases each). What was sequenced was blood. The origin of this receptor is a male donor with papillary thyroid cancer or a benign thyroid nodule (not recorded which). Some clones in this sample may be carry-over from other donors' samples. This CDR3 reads CASSRGDNEQFF. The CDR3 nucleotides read TGTGCCAGCAGTAGGGGGGACAATGAGCAGTTCTTC.